This TCR beta chain is from a study of response to subunit inactivated influenza vaccine. This clonotype was seen more than once but under ten times. CDR3 length: 16 residues. Trimming pared 2 bases from V and 0 bases from J, leaving 17 bases between. Germline assignment: CDR1 DFQATT and CDR2 SNEGSKA (reference sequence). TCRdb itself ran the RT-PCR reads through MiXCR, one entry per CDR3 protein. Of hundreds of thousands of distinct CDR3 sequences listed, about 11% are singletons. In addition, the sample was reused for a study of T cells expressing NK-cell markers. Per that study: cDNA encoding TCR beta was synthesized via 5'RACE template switching incorporating UMIs. It is unclear if expanded NKG2C-expressing clones target HCMV antigens.

The rearrangement joins TRBV20-1 to TRBJ2-7; D is uncertain. This TCR was sampled from a man in his forties or fifties who received an inactivated influenza vaccine. The starting material was PBMCs from blood, obtained on the day of vaccination. CDR3 amino acids: CSARFGIGHFSYEQYF. CDR3 DNA sequence: TGCAGTGCTAGATTTGGGATAGGCCACTTCTCCTACGAGCAGTACTTC.